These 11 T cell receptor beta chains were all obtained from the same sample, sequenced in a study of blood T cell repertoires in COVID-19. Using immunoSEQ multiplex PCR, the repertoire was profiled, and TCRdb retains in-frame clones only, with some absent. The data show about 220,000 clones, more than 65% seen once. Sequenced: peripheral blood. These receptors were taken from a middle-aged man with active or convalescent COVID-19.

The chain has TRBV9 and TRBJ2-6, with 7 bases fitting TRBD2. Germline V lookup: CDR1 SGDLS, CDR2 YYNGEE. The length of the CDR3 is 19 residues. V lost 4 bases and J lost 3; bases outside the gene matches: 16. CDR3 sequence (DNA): TGTGCCAGCAGCCACACCTTGGGTTTGGCGGGAGATGGGGCCAACGTCCTGACTTTC. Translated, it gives CASSHTLGLAGDGANVLTF.

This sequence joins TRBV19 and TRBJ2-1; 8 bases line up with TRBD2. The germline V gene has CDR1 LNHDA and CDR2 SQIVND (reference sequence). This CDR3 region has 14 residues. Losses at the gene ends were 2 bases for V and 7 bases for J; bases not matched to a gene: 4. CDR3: CASSIMASGNEQFF. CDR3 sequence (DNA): TGTGCCAGTAGTATAATGGCTAGCGGGAATGAGCAGTTCTTC.

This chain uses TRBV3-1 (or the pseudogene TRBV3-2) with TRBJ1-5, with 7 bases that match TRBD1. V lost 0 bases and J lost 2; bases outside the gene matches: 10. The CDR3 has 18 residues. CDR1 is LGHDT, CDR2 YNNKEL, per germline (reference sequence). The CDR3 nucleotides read TGTGCCAGCAGCCAAGAGGTAGAGGGGGCAAAGTGCAATCAGCCCCAGCATTTT. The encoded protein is CASSQEVEGAKCNQPQHF.

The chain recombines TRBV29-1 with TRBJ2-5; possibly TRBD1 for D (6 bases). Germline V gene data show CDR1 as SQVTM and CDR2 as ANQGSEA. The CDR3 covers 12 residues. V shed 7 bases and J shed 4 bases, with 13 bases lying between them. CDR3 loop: CSARQDGETQYF. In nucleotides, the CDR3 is TGCAGCGCCCGACAGGACGGAGAGACCCAGTACTTC. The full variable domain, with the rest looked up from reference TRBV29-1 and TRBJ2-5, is SAVISQKPSRDICQRGTSLTIQCQVDSQVTMMFWYRQQPGQSLTLIATANQGSEATYESGFVIDKFPISRPNLTFSTLTVSNMSPEDSSIYLCSARQDGETQYFGPGTRLLVL.

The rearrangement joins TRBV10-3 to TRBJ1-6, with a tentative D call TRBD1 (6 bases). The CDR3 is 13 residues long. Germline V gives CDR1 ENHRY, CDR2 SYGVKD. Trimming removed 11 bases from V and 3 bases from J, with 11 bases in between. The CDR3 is CAPRGGYNSPLHF. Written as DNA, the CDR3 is TGTGCCCCCCGAGGGGGCTATAATTCACCCCTCCACTTT.

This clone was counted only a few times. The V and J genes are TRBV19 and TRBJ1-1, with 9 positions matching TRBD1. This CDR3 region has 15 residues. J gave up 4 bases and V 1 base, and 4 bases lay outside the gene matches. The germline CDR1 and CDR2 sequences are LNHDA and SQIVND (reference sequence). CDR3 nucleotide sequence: TGTGCCAGTAGTATAGGTGGGACAGGGCGCACTGAAGCTTTCTTT. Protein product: CASSIGGTGRTEAFF.

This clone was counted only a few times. This CDR3 is CASSQVRQDSYGYTF. The CDR3 DNA reads as TGCGCCAGCAGCCAAGTAAGACAGGATAGTTATGGCTACACCTTC. The V call is TRBV4-3, the J call TRBJ1-2; D is perhaps TRBD1 (6 bases). Trimming left V 1 base short and J 5 bases short, with 14 bases between. The CDR3 extends over 15 amino acids. CDR1 is LGHNA and CDR2 is YSLEER in the germline V gene.

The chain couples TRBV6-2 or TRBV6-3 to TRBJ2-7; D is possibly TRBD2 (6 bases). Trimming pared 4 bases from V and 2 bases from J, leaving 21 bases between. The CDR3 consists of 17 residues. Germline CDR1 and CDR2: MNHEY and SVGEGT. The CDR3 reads CASSSPGGAGTTYEQYF. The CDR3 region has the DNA TGTGCCAGCAGTTCCCCCGGAGGTGCGGGAACTACCTACGAGCAGTACTTC.

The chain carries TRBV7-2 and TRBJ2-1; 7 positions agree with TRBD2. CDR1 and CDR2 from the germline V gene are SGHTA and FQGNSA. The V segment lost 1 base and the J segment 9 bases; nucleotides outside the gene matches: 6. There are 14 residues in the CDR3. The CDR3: CASSLEAGSGEQFF. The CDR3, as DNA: TGTGCCAGCAGCTTAGAAGCGGGATCGGGTGAGCAGTTCTTC.

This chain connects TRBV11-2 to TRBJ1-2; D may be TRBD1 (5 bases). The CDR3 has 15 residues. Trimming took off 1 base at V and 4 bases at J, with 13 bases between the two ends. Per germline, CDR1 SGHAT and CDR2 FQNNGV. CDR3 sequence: CASSLVGVGPYGYTF. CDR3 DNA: TGTGCCAGCAGCTTAGTTGGGGTGGGGCCCTATGGCTACACCTTC. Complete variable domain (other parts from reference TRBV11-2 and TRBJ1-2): EAGVAQSPRYKIIEKRQSVAFWCNPISGHATLYWYQQILGQGPKLLIQFQNNGVVDDSQLPKDRFSAERLKGVDSTLKIQPAKLEDSAVYLCASSLVGVGPYGYTFGSGTRLTVV.

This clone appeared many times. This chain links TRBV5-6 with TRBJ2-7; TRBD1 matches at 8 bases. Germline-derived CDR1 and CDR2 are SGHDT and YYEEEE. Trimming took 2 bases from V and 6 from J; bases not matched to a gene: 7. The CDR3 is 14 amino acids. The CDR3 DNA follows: TGTGCCAGCAGCTTAGTCGACAGGGGTTTCGAGCAGTACTTC. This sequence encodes CASSLVDRGFEQYF. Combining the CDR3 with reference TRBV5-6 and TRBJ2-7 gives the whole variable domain DAGVTQSPTHLIKTRGQQVTLRCSPKSGHDTVSWYQQALGQGPQFIFQYYEEEERQRGNFPDRFSGHQFPNYSSELNVNALLLGDSALYLCASSLVDRGFEQYFGPGTRLTVT.